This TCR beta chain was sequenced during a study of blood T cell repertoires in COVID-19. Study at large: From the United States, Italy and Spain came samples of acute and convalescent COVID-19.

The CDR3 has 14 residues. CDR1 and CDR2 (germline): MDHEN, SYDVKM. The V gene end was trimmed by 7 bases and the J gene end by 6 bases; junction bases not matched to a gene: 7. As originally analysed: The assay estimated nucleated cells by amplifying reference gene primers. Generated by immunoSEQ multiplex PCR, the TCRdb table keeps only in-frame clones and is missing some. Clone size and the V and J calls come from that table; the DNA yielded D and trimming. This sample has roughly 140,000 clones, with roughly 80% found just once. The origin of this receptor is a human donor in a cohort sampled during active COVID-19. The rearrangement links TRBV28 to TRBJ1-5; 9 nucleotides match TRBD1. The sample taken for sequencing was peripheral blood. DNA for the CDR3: TGTGCCAGCACCGCCCACAGGGGGCCTCAGCCCCAGCATTTT. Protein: CASTAHRGPQPQHF.